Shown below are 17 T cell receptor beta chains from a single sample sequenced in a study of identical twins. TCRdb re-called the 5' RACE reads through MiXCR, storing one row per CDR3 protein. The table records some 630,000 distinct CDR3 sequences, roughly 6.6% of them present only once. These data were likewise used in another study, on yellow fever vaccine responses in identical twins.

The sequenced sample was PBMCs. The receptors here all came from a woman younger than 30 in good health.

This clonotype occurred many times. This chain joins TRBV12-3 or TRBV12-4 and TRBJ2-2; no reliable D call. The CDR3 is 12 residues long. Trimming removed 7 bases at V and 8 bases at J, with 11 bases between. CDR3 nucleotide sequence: TGTGCCAGCACCCCCGAATTGGGGGAGCTGTTTTTT. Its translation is CASTPELGELFF.

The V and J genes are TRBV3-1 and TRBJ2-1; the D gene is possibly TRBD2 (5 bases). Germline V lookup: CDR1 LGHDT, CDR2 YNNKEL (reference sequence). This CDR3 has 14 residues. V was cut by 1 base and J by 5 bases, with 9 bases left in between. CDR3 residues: CASSQVTGNNEQFF. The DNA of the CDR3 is TGTGCCAGCAGCCAAGTAACCGGGAACAATGAGCAGTTCTTC.

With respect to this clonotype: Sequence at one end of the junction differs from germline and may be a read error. CDR3 region: CDSTSGGDNEQFF. The CDR3 region has the DNA TGTGACAGCACCAGCGGGGGGGACAATGAGCAGTTCTTC. This chain links TRBV12-3 or TRBV12-4 with TRBJ2-1; TRBD2 matches 10 bases. The CDR3 runs to 13 residues.

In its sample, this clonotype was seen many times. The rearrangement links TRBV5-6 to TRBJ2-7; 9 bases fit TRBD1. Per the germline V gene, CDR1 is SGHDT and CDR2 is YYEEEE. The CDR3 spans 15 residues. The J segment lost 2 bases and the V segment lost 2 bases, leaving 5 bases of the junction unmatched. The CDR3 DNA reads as TGTGCCAGCAGCTTCCGGGACAGGGCGCCCTACGAGCAGTACTTC. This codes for CASSFRDRAPYEQYF.

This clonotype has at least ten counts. CDR3: CASSVAHRGDYGYTF. In DNA form, the CDR3 reads TGTGCCAGCAGCGTAGCTCATCGGGGGGACTATGGCTACACCTTC. The rearrangement links TRBV9 to TRBJ1-2; maybe TRBD1 (5 bases). V lost 0 bases and J 3 bases, leaving 12 bases between the germline ends. CDR1 SGDLS and CDR2 YYNGEE come from the germline V gene. CDR3 length: 15 amino acids.

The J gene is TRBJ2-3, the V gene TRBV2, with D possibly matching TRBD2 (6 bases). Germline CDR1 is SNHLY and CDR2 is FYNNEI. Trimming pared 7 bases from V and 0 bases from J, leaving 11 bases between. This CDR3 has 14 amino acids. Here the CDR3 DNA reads TGTGCCAGCATAAGTCGGGAGAGCACAGATACGCAGTATTTT. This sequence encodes CASISRESTDTQYF.

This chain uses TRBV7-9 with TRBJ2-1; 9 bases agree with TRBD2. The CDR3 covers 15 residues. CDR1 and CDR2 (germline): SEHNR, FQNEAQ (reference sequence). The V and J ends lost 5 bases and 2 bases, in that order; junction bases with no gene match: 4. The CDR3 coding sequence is TGTGCCAGCAGCCCCCGCGGGGGGGCCTACAATGAGCAGTTCTTC. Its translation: CASSPRGGAYNEQFF.

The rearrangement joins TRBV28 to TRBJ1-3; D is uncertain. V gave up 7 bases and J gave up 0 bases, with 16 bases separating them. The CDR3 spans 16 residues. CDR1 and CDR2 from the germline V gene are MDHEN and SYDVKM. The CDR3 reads CASTLGGASSGNTIYF. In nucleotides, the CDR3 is TGTGCCAGCACCCTAGGCGGCGCAAGCTCTGGAAACACCATATATTTT.

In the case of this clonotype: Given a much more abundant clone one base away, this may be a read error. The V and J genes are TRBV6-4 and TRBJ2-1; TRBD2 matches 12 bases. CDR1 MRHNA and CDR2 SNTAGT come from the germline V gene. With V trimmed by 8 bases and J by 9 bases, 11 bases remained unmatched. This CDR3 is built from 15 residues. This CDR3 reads CASGRLAGAGGEQFF. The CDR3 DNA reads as TGTGCCAGCGGTAGACTAGCGGGAGCCGGGGGTGAGCAGTTCTTC.

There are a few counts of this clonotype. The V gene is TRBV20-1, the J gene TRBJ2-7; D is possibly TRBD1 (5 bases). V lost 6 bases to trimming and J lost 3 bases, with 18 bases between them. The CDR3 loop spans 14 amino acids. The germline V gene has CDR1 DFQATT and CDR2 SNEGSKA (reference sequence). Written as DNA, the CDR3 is TGCAGTGCACAACGCCAGGGCCGGTTCTACGAGCAGTACGTC. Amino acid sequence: CSAQRQGRFYEQYV.

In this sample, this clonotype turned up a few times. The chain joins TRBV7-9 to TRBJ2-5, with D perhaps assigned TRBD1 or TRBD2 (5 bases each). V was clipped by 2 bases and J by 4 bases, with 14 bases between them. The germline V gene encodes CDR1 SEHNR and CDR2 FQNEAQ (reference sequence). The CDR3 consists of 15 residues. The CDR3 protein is CASSLYGGDRETQYF. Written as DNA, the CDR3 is TGTGCCAGCAGCTTATATGGGGGAGACCGAGAGACCCAGTACTTC.

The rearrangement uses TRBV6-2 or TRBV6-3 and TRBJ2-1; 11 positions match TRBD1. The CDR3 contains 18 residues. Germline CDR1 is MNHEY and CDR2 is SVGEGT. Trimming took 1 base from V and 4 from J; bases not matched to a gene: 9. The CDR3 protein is CASSYFTTDRGLYNEQFF. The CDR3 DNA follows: TGTGCCAGCAGTTACTTCACCACGGACAGGGGGCTATACAATGAGCAGTTCTTC.

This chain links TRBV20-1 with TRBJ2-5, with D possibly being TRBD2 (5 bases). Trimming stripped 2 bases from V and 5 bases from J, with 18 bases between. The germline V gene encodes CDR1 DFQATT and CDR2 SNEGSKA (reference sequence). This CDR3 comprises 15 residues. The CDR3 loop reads CSARTSLSRAETQYF. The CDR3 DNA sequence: TGCAGTGCTAGAACCTCCCTTTCGAGGGCGGAGACCCAGTACTTC.

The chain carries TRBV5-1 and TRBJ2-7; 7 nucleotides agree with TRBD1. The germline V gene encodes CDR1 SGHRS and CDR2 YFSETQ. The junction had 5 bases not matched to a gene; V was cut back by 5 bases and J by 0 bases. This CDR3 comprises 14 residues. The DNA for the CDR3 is TGCGCCAGCAGTGATGCAGGGGGCTCCTACGAGCAGTACTTC. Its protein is CASSDAGGSYEQYF. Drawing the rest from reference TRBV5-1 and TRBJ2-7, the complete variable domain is KAGVTQTPRYLIKTRGQQVTLSCSPISGHRSVSWYQQTPGQGLQFLFEYFSETQRNKGNFPGRFSGRQFSNSRSEMNVSTLELGDSALYLCASSDAGGSYEQYFGPGTRLTVT.

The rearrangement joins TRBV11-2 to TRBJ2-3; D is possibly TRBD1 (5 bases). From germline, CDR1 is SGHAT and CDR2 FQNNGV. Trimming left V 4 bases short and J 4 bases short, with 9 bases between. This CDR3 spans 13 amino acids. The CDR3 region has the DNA TGTGCCAGCAGCTCCAGGGTTGCAGATACGCAGTATTTT. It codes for CASSSRVADTQYF.

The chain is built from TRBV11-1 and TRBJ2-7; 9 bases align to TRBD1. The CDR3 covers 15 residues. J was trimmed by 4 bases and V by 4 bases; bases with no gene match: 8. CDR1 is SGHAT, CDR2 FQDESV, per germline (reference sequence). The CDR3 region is CASSSAGQGLYEQYF. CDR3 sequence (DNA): TGTGCCAGCAGCTCCGCGGGACAGGGACTTTACGAGCAGTACTTC.

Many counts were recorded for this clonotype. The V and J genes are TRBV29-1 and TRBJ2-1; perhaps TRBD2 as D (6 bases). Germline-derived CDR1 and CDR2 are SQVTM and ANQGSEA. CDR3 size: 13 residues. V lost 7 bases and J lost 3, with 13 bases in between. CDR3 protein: CSAGGGVYNEQFF. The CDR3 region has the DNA TGCAGCGCCGGCGGCGGGGTCTACAATGAGCAGTTCTTC.